This entry describes one TCR beta chain. Its antigen remains unidentified. CDR3 length: 15 amino acids. The ends were cut back, 0 bases at V and 2 bases at J, with 12 bases in the middle. Germline values: CDR1 SGHRS, CDR2 YFSETQ. These data originate in a study of shared clonotypes between healthy human individuals. Study-wide background: Serving as donors were a couple of women and three men, whose ages spanned 18 to 49.

Points from the study as a whole: Larger estimated richness was generally seen in naive subsets than in memory subsets. Naive CD4 clonotypes overlapped across a few donors at roughly 4.5%.

All donors were healthy HIV-negative adults lacking recent acute infections or vaccinations. Sequenced by immunoSEQ multiplex PCR; TCRdb stores in-frame clones only, minus some. The sample lists roughly 2,300,000 clones, around 92% occurring once. The clonotype was recovered from a man aged 18 to 29 in good health. Some clones in this sample may be carry-over from other donors' samples. The source material was naive CD4+ T cells from PBMCs. Sample subset: CD45RA+ positively selected. The gene calls are TRBV5-1 and TRBJ2-7, with unresolved D. In nucleotides, the CDR3 is TGCGCCAGCAGCTTGGCCTCACACGGAACCTACGAGCAGTACTTC. Encoded protein: CASSLASHGTYEQYF. The full variable domain, completed using reference TRBV5-1 and TRBJ2-7, is KAGVTQTPRYLIKTRGQQVTLSCSPISGHRSVSWYQQTPGQGLQFLFEYFSETQRNKGNFPGRFSGRQFSNSRSEMNVSTLELGDSALYLCASSLASHGTYEQYFGPGTRLTVT.